A single T cell receptor (beta chain) is shown here with its context. The data derive from a study of patients and donors after allogeneic stem cell transplantation. TCRdb re-called the RT-PCR reads through MiXCR, storing one row per CDR3 protein. The table lists 150,000 to 200,000 distinct CDR3 sequences, roughly 30% of them singletons. Trimming pared 1 base from V and 4 bases from J, leaving 12 bases between. CDR3 length equals 15 residues. CDR1 is SGHRS and CDR2 is YFSETQ in the germline V gene. The TCR originated in a human donor who was either an allogeneic HSCT recipient or a stem cell or donor lymphocyte infusion donor (not recorded which). It is not recorded whose cells these are; they may come from a transplant donor. Source material: blood, either unsorted or a sorted T cell fraction (not recorded which). The chain uses TRBV5-1 and TRBJ1-5; D is perhaps TRBD1 (5 bases). CDR3 sequence reads: CASSLLGGVNQPQHF. CDR3 bases: TGCGCCAGCAGCTTGCTCGGGGGAGTTAATCAGCCCCAGCATTTT.